The 31 T cell receptor beta chains reported below all come from one sample, sequenced in a study of a mutant IDH1 vaccine in newly diagnosed glioma. The assay was immunoSEQ multiplex PCR, and TCRdb's table has in-frame clones only and misses some. The sample records tens of thousands of clones, less than 90% being singletons. Time point given: week 35, safety follow-up. The content of each vaccine dose was 300 ug of mutant IDH1 20-mer peptide, and topical imiquimod accompanied it. What these receptors recognize is not known. This material consisted of PBMCs, taken from a glioma patient whose treatment included an IDH1 peptide vaccine. The receptor source for this set is a young woman with glioma.

The chain uses TRBV7-3 and TRBJ1-5, with TRBD1 matching 7 bases. After removal of 3 bases from V and 4 bases from J, the junction contained 3 bases not matched to a gene. The germline V gene has CDR1 SGHTA and CDR2 FQGTGA. The CDR3 length is 14 residues. CDR3 amino acids: CASSLIQGNQPQHF. DNA of the CDR3: TGTGCCAGCAGCTTGATACAGGGGAATCAGCCCCAGCATTTT. Variable domain in full (rest from reference TRBV7-3 and TRBJ1-5): GAGVSQTPSNKVTEKGKYVELRCDPISGHTALYWYRQSLGQGPEFLIYFQGTGAADDSGLPNDRFFAVRPEGSVSTLKIQRTERGDSAVYLCASSLIQGNQPQHFGDGTRLSIL.

V is TRBV5-4 and J is TRBJ2-7; 8 bases are shared with TRBD2. The length of the CDR3 is 14 residues. Germline CDR1 is SGHNT and CDR2 is YYREEE (reference sequence). Trimming at V came to 0 bases and at J to 2 bases, leaving 1 base not matched to a gene. The CDR3 DNA reads as TGTGCCAGCAGCTTGGCGGGGGGGACCTACGAGCAGTACTTC. Amino acids: CASSLAGGTYEQYF.

The chain couples TRBV19 to TRBJ2-7; TRBD2 is a possible D gene (6 bases). This CDR3 has 15 amino acids. Germline V lookup: CDR1 LNHDA, CDR2 SQIVND (reference sequence). Trimming stripped 2 bases from V and 0 bases from J, with 11 bases between. CDR3 sequence reads: CASSITSAGSYEQYF. CDR3 in DNA: TGTGCCAGTAGTATAACTTCAGCGGGCTCCTACGAGCAGTACTTC.

CDR3 sequence reads: CSATQAGQFF. The CDR3 DNA reads as TGCAGTGCCACGCAGGCCGGGCAGTTCTTC. The J gene is TRBJ2-1, the V gene TRBV20-1, with no clear D. The CDR3 has 10 residues. Trimming cost V 6 bases and J 12 bases, with 12 bases left between them. Germline CDR1 is DFQATT and CDR2 is SNEGSKA (reference sequence).

J is TRBJ1-1 and V is TRBV9; 7 positions match TRBD1. The CDR3 has 16 residues. CDR1 SGDLS and CDR2 YYNGEE come from the germline V gene. The trim removed 4 bases at V and 1 base at J, leaving 10 bases unmatched. This CDR3 is CASSPRGGAGNTEAFF. The CDR3 DNA follows: TGTGCCAGCAGCCCTAGAGGGGGCGCGGGGAACACTGAAGCTTTCTTT. The full variable domain, in which reference TRBV9 and TRBJ1-1 provide the parts outside the CDR3, is DSGVTQTPKHLITATGQRVTLRCSPRSGDLSVYWYQQSLDQGLQFLIQYYNGEERAKGNILERFSAQQFPDLHSELNLSSLELGDSALYFCASSPRGGAGNTEAFFGQGTRLTVV.

The sample holds one count of this clone. Here the CDR3 reads CAISESGGNTEAFF. CDR3 DNA sequence: TGTGCCATCAGTGAGTCTGGGGGCAACACTGAAGCTTTCTTT. V usage is TRBV10-3 and J usage is TRBJ1-1; weak D call: TRBD1 (6 bases). This CDR3 spans 14 amino acids. The germline V gene encodes CDR1 ENHRY and CDR2 SYGVKD. Trimming took off 0 bases at V and 2 bases at J, with 7 bases between the two ends.

This chain connects TRBV6-5 to TRBJ2-3; D remains unclear. V dropped 0 bases and J dropped 4 bases, with 5 bases sitting between them. CDR3 length equals 13 residues. CDR1 and CDR2 (germline): MNHEY, SVGAGI. CDR3 amino acids: CASSYSPADTQYF. For the CDR3, the DNA is TGTGCCAGCAGTTACTCTCCCGCAGATACGCAGTATTTT.

The chain combines TRBV7-6 with TRBJ2-2; TRBD1 might be the D (5 bases). The CDR3 extends over 16 amino acids. Trimming shortened V by 2 bases and J by 4 bases, and 14 bases separated the two germline ends. Germline CDR1 reads SGHVS; CDR2 reads FNYEAQ. CDR3 sequence (DNA): TGTGCCAGCAGCTTAAGGAAGGGGCAGGGCACCGGGGAGCTGTTTTTT. It yields the protein CASSLRKGQGTGELFF.

This clone turned up a few times. V and J are TRBV7-2 and TRBJ1-5; 9 bases line up with TRBD1. Looked up from germline, CDR1 is SGHTA and CDR2 is FQGNSA. The junction had 7 bases not matched to a gene; V was cut back by 2 bases and J by 2 bases. CDR3 length: 17 amino acids. In nucleotides, the CDR3 is TGTGCCAGCAGCTTAAGATGGGACAGGGTTGGCAATCAGCCCCAGCATTTT. Translating it yields CASSLRWDRVGNQPQHF. The full variable domain, rest sourced from reference TRBV7-2 and TRBJ1-5, is GAGVSQSPSNKVTEKGKDVELRCDPISGHTALYWYRQSLGQGLEFLIYFQGNSAPDKSGLPSDRFSAERTGGSVSTLTIQRTQQEDSAVYLCASSLRWDRVGNQPQHFGDGTRLSIL.

This clone was picked up one time. This chain connects TRBV27 to TRBJ2-1; 8 bases fit TRBD1. Per the germline V gene, CDR1 is MNHEY and CDR2 is SMNVEV (reference sequence). J was trimmed by 4 bases and V by 6 bases; bases with no gene match: 5. The CDR3 sequence is 14 residues long. CDR3 nucleotide sequence: TGTGCCAGCAGCCCAGGGGGCCCTTACAATGAGCAGTTCTTC. Protein sequence: CASSPGGPYNEQFF.

The chain carries TRBV18 and TRBJ1-2; 7 bases line up with TRBD1. Per germline, CDR1 KGHSH and CDR2 LQKENI. This CDR3 is built from 14 residues. J lost 6 bases, V lost 2 bases, and 6 bases had no gene match. The CDR3 bases are TGTGCCAGCTCACCAGTAAAAGGGGGCCATGGCTACACCTTC. This gives the protein CASSPVKGGHGYTF.

V gene TRBV29-1 combines with J gene TRBJ2-1; possible D gene TRBD2, 7 bases. Germline values: CDR1 SQVTM, CDR2 ANQGSEA. The CDR3 is 17 amino acids. Trimming removed 6 bases at V and 0 bases at J, with 21 bases between. The CDR3: CSVAGAEGRGSYNEQFF. CDR3 sequence (DNA): TGCAGCGTCGCGGGGGCAGAAGGACGGGGCTCCTACAATGAGCAGTTCTTC.

The rearrangement links TRBV2 to TRBJ2-5, with D possibly being TRBD1 (5 bases). The CDR3 consists of 11 residues. The ends were cut back, 3 bases at V and 7 bases at J, with 6 bases in the middle. Per germline, CDR1 SNHLY and CDR2 FYNNEI. The CDR3, as DNA: TGTGCCAGCAGTGATAGGGGGACCCAGTACTTC. Translating gives CASSDRGTQYF.

J is TRBJ1-1 and V is TRBV19; tentatively, D is TRBD1 (5 bases). The CDR3 extends over 15 amino acids. V was pared by 3 bases and J by 5 bases, with 16 bases between. Germline values: CDR1 LNHDA, CDR2 SQIVND (reference sequence). The CDR3 DNA is TGTGCCAGTAGTATTGGGGGACCGTTGGGTACTGAAGCTTTCTTT. This codes for CASSIGGPLGTEAFF. The full variable domain, completed using reference TRBV19 and TRBJ1-1, is DGGITQSPKYLFRKEGQNVTLSCEQNLNHDAMYWYRQDPGQGLRLIYYSQIVNDFQKGDIAEGYSVSREKKESFPLTVTSAQKNPTAFYLCASSIGGPLGTEAFFGQGTRLTVV.

This clone has more than one count but fewer than ten. The chain combines TRBV18 with TRBJ1-1, with D possibly TRBD1 on 6 matching bases. CDR3 length equals 15 residues. The V end was cut by 0 bases, the J end by 8 bases, with 16 bases between. From germline, CDR1 is KGHSH and CDR2 LQKENI. The CDR3 nucleotides are TGTGCCAGCTCACCACCAGGGCGAGGGGGGGAGGAAGCTTTCTTT. Amino acid sequence: CASSPPGRGGEEAFF. Supplemented by reference TRBV18 and TRBJ1-1, the full variable domain reads NAGVMQNPRHLVRRRGQEARLRCSPMKGHSHVYWYRQLPEEGLKFMVYLQKENIIDESGMPKERFSAEFPKEGPSILRIQQVVRGDSAAYFCASSPPGRGGEEAFFGQGTRLTVV.

This clone was recorded once. The J gene is TRBJ2-2, the V gene TRBV5-4, with 11 bases identical to TRBD2. The germline CDR1 and CDR2 sequences are SGHNT and YYREEE (reference sequence). Trimming removed 0 bases from V and 7 bases from J; junction bases left unmatched: 5. The CDR3 has 16 amino acids. CDR3 amino acids: CASSLGTSGSIGELFF. The CDR3 DNA is TGTGCCAGCAGCTTGGGAACTAGCGGGAGTATCGGGGAGCTGTTTTTT.

DNA of the CDR3: TGTGCCAGCAGCTTATGGCAGGGGAGTTACATTCAGTACTTC. Translating it yields CASSLWQGSYIQYF. The gene calls are TRBV7-9 and TRBJ2-4, with D perhaps matching TRBD1 (6 bases). The germline CDR1 and CDR2 sequences are SEHNR and FQNEAQ (reference sequence). V was pared by 2 bases and J by 8 bases, with 13 bases between. CDR3 length equals 14 residues.

The chain has TRBV9 and TRBJ1-1; tentative D call: TRBD1 (5 bases). Trimming removed 3 bases at V and 0 bases at J, with 18 bases between. This CDR3 is 17 amino acids long. Germline CDR1 SGDLS, CDR2 YYNGEE. The CDR3 sequence is CASSAAMVWGMNTEAFF. CDR3 coding DNA: TGTGCCAGCAGCGCGGCAATGGTTTGGGGGATGAACACTGAAGCTTTCTTT.

The chain is built from TRBV10-3 and TRBJ1-2, with D perhaps TRBD1 (6 bases). CDR3 length: 16 amino acids. V lost 6 bases, J lost 2 bases, and 19 bases lay in between. From germline, CDR1 is ENHRY and CDR2 SYGVKD. CDR3 in DNA: TGTGCCATCAGCTCAGGGGCCCTTAGGCAGAACTATGGCTACACCTTC. Protein product: CAISSGALRQNYGYTF.

The chain links TRBV19 to TRBJ2-1; 7 bases are a match to TRBD2. CDR3 size: 15 residues. Germline lookup yields CDR1 LNHDA and CDR2 SQIVND (reference sequence). V shed 5 bases, J shed 4 bases, and the junction held 8 bases outside the gene matches. The CDR3 region is CASSQTSLTYNEQFF. CDR3 nucleotides: TGTGCCAGTAGTCAGACTAGCCTTACATACAATGAGCAGTTCTTC.

V and J are TRBV10-3 and TRBJ2-3; 12 positions match TRBD2. V trimming: 5 bases; J trimming: 1 base; junction bases outside the gene matches: 4. This CDR3 has 16 amino acids. Germline-derived CDR1 and CDR2 are ENHRY and SYGVKD. In nucleotides, the CDR3 is TGTGCCATCAGTAGCCGGACTAGCGGGGGCACAGATACGCAGTATTTT. It translates to CAISSRTSGGTDTQYF.

This clone was recorded only once. CDR3 loop: CASRGQETQYF. The CDR3, as DNA: TGTGCCAGCAGGGGACAAGAGACCCAGTACTTC. The rearrangement links TRBV6-1 to TRBJ2-5; D gene unclear. Germline CDR1 and CDR2: MNHNS and SASEGT. Trimming took 6 bases from V and 2 from J, leaving 4 bases between them. The CDR3 runs 11 residues.

V usage is TRBV18 and J usage is TRBJ1-1; D ambiguous. The CDR3 length is 13 residues. In germline, CDR1 is KGHSH, CDR2 LQKENI. Trimming pared 2 bases from V and 1 base from J, leaving 5 bases between. The CDR3 here is CASSPFENTEAFF. CDR3 in DNA: TGTGCCAGCTCACCATTTGAGAACACTGAAGCTTTCTTT.

This clone was seen once. The CDR3 spells CALRGPSANVLTF. CDR3 nucleotides: TGTGCCCTGCGTGGTCCTTCGGCCAACGTCCTGACTTTC. The rearrangement joins TRBV6-6 to TRBJ2-6; D uncertain. Between the trimmed V and J ends, which lost 11 bases and 6 bases, there was a span of 14 bases. The CDR3 spans 13 residues. Per the germline V gene, CDR1 is MNHNY and CDR2 is SVGAGI (reference sequence).

The chain links TRBV6-1 to TRBJ2-2; maybe TRBD2 (5 bases). V shed 4 bases and J shed 6 bases, with 9 bases lying between them. The CDR3 spans 13 residues. Germline-derived CDR1 and CDR2 are MNHNS and SASEGT. The CDR3 loop reads CASSGRLAGELFF. As DNA, the CDR3 is TGTGCCAGCAGTGGGAGGTTGGCCGGGGAGCTGTTTTTT.

This sequence joins TRBV18 and TRBJ2-1, with 7 bases lining up with TRBD2. Germline V lookup: CDR1 KGHSH, CDR2 LQKENI. The junction had 2 bases not matched to a gene; V was cut back by 0 bases and J by 6 bases. The CDR3 sequence is 14 residues long. The CDR3 loop reads CASSPPWGGNEQFF. The CDR3 DNA reads as TGTGCCAGCTCACCACCGTGGGGGGGCAATGAGCAGTTCTTC.

The chain couples TRBV11-2 to TRBJ2-1; maybe TRBD2 (6 bases). The CDR3 length is 14 residues. Germline V gene sequence: CDR1 SGHAT, CDR2 FQNNGV. Trimming stripped 3 bases from V and 8 bases from J, with 14 bases between. The chain's CDR3 is CASSFHPLADEQFF. The CDR3 DNA follows: TGTGCCAGCAGCTTCCACCCACTAGCCGATGAGCAGTTCTTC.

This CDR3 is CASSEGFWETQYF. Here the CDR3 DNA reads TGTGCCAGCAGCGAGGGGTTCTGGGAGACCCAGTACTTC. The gene calls are TRBV11-3 and TRBJ2-5; D might be TRBD1 or TRBD2, each matching 5 bases. Germline values: CDR1 SGHNT, CDR2 YENEEA. Trimming pared 5 bases from V and 5 bases from J, leaving 12 bases between. This CDR3 comprises 13 residues.

A note on this clone: One end of the junction fails to match germline, which may point to a read error. This chain uses TRBV7-7 with TRBJ1-5; TRBD1 aligns across 8 bases. The CDR3 is 15 amino acids. CDR1 and CDR2 from the germline V gene are SSHAT and FNYEAQ (reference sequence). The DNA of the CDR3 is TGTGCTAGCAGCTTAAAGGACAGGGTAAATCAGCCCCAGCATTTT. As protein: CASSLKDRVNQPQHF.

In its sample, this clone was seen once. The J gene is TRBJ1-1, the V gene TRBV5-1, with 12 bases aligning to TRBD1. The CDR3 is 16 amino acids. J lost 5 bases, V lost 1 base, and 6 bases had no gene match. Looked up from germline, CDR1 is SGHRS and CDR2 is YFSETQ. CDR3 region: CASSLSGQGAQTEAFF. The CDR3 DNA reads as TGCGCCAGCAGCTTGTCGGGACAGGGGGCACAAACTGAAGCTTTCTTT.

In its sample, this clone was seen a few times. V and J are TRBV2 and TRBJ1-1; no definite D call. Per germline, CDR1 SNHLY and CDR2 FYNNEI. V was clipped by 6 bases and J by 10 bases, with 15 bases between them. There are 12 residues in the CDR3. CDR3 region: CASRDGYFGAFF. The CDR3, as DNA: TGTGCCAGCAGGGACGGCTATTTCGGAGCTTTCTTT.